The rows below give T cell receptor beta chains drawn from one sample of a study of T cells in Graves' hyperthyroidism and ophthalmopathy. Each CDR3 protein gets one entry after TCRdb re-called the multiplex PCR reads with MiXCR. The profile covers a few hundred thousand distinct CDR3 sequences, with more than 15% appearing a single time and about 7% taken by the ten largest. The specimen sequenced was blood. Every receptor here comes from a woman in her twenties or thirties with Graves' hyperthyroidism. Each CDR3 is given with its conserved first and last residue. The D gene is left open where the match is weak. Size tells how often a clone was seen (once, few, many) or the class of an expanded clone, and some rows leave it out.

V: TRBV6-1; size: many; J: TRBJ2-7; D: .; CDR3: CASSSWQTSLYEQYF; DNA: TGTGCCAGCAGTTCGTGGCAGACCTCCCTCTACGAGCAGTACTTC
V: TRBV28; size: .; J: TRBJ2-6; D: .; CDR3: CASSTPYSGANVLTF; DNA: TGTGCCAGCAGCACCCCGTACTCTGGGGCCAACGTCCTGACTTTC
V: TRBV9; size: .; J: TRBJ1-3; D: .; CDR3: CASSVAPGGGGNTIYF; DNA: TGTGCCAGCAGCGTAGCCCCCGGGGGCGGAGGAAACACCATATATTTT
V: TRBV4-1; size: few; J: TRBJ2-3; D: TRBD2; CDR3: CASSQSTRLAGEGSDTQYF; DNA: TGCGCCAGCAGCCAATCCACAAGACTAGCGGGAGAGGGTTCAGATACGCAGTATTTT
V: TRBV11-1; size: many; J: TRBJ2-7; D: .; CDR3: CASSLVGNSAIGAYF; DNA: TGTGCCAGCAGCTTAGTGGGGAATTCGGCCATCGGCGCATACTTC
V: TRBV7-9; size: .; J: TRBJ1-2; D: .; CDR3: CASSLEGLANYGYTF; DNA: TGTGCCAGCAGCTTAGAAGGGTTAGCTAACTATGGCTACACCTTC
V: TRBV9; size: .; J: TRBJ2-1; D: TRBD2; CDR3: CASSVEITSGSHNEQFF; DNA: TGTGCCAGCAGCGTAGAAATAACTAGCGGGAGCCACAATGAGCAGTTCTTC
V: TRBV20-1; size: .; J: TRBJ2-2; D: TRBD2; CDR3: CSARLDSSGRDNTGELFF; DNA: TGCAGTGCTAGATTGGATTCTAGCGGGAGGGATAACACCGGGGAGCTGTTTTTT
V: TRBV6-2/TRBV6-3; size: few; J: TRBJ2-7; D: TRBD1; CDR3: CASSYSRTGGSYEQYF; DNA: TGTGCCAGCAGTTACTCTAGGACAGGGGGCTCCTACGAGCAGTACTTC
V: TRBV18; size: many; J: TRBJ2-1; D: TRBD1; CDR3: CASSPPSRQGNEQFF; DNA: TGTGCCAGCTCACCACCGTCGCGACAGGGAAATGAGCAGTTCTTC
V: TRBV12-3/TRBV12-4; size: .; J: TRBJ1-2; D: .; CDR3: CASSSAGIGYTF; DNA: TGTGCCAGCAGTTCGGCAGGGATTGGCTACACCTTC
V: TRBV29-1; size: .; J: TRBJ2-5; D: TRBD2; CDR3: CSGGLAGGPRETQYF; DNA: TGCAGCGGTGGACTAGCGGGAGGCCCTAGGGAGACCCAGTACTTC
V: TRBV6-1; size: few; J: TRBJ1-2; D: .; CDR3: CASSRTGTSYGYTF; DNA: TGTGCCAGCAGCCGCACAGGGACTAGCTATGGCTACACCTTC
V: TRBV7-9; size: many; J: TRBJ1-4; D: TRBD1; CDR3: CATRQGTNEKLFF; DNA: TGTGCCACCCGACAGGGAACTAATGAAAAACTGTTTTTT
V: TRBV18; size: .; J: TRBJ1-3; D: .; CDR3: CASSPGLSSGTIYF; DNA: TGTGCCAGCTCACCGGGATTATCCTCGGGCACCATATATTTT
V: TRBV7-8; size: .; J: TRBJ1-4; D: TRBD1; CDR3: CASSQTGTATNEKLFF; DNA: TGTGCCAGCAGCCAGACAGGGACCGCAACTAATGAAAAACTGTTTTTT
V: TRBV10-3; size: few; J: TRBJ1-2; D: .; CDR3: CAISEGQINYGYTF; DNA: TGTGCCATCAGTGAAGGACAGATTAACTATGGCTACACCTTC
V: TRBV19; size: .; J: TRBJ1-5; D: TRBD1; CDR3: CASSKGTGGAEPQHF; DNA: TGTGCCAGTAGTAAGGGGACAGGGGGCGCCGAGCCCCAGCATTTT
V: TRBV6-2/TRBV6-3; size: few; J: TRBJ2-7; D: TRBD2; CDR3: CASSRSGRTEQYF; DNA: TGTGCCAGCAGTCGTAGCGGGAGGACCGAGCAGTACTTC
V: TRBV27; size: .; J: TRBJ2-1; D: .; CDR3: CASQAIDSYNEQFF; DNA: TGTGCCAGCCAAGCGATAGACTCCTACAATGAGCAGTTCTTC
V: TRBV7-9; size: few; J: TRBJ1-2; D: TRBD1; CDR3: CGGDRDGYTF; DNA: TGTGGAGGGGACAGGGACGGCTACACCTTC
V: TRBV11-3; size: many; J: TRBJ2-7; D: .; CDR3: CASSLGPGRTYYEQYF; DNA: TGTGCCAGCAGCTTAGGACCAGGCCGCACTTACTACGAGCAGTACTTC
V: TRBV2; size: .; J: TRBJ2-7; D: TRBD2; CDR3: CASSPRGATSEQPYEQYF; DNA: TGTGCCAGCAGCCCACGAGGGGCGACTAGCGAACAACCCTACGAGCAGTACTTC
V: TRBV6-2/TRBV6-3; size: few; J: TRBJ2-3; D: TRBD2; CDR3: CASSYPSGRPDTQYF; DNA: TGTGCCAGCAGTTACCCGAGCGGGAGGCCAGATACGCAGTATTTT
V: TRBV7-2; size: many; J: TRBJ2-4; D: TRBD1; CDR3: CASSLAPPGQGIGIQYF; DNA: TGTGCCAGCAGCTTAGCGCCTCCGGGACAGGGCATAGGCATTCAGTACTTC
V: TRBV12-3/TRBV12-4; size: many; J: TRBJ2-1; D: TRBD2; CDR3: CASSNSGTPYNEQFF; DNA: TGTGCCAGCAGCAATAGCGGGACACCGTACAATGAGCAGTTCTTC
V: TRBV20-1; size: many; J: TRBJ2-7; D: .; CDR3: CSAEHGWDEQYF; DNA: TGCAGTGCCGAGCATGGGTGGGACGAGCAGTACTTC
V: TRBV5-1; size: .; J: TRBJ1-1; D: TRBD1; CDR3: CASSLAWGQTEAFF; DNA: TGCGCCAGCAGCTTGGCCTGGGGACAGACCGAAGCTTTCTTT
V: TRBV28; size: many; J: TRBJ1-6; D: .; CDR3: CASSSRGLRYNSPLHF; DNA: TGTGCCAGCAGTTCCCGGGGTCTGCGGTATAATTCACCCCTCCACTTT
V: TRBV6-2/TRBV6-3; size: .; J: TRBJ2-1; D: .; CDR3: CASSYGPPLDNEQFF; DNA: TGTGCCAGCAGTTACGGCCCCCCTCTAGATAATGAGCAGTTCTTC
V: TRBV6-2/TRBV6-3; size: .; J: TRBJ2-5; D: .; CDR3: CASSYGGPAFPNF; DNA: TGTGCCAGCAGTTACGGTGGACCGGCCTTCCCTAACTTC
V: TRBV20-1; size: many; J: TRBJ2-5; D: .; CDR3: CSARMSSKKIETQYF; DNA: TGCAGTGCTAGAATGTCATCCAAAAAAATAGAGACCCAGTACTTC
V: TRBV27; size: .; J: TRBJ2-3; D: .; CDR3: CASSLQGTGGGADTQYF; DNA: TGTGCCAGCAGTCTACAGGGAACGGGAGGAGGGGCAGATACGCAGTATTTT
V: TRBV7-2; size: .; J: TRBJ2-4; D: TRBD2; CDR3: CASSLEGGMGNIQYF; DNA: TGTGCCAGCAGCTTAGAGGGAGGGATGGGGAACATTCAGTACTTC
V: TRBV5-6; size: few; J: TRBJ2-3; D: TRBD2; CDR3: CASSLAIGRSSDTQYF; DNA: TGTGCCAGCAGCTTGGCGATCGGGAGGTCCTCAGATACGCAGTATTTT